This entry is about one TCR beta chain. This sample was included in a study of T cell responses to AZD1222 COVID-19 vaccine. The data were produced by immunoSEQ multiplex PCR, yet TCRdb's version contains in-frame clones alone and is incomplete. This sample has under 130,000 clones, with approximately 88% found just once. The V and J ends lost 6 bases and 0 bases, in that order; junction bases with no gene match: 9. CDR1 and CDR2 from the germline V gene are SGHRS and YFSETQ. CDR3 size: 16 residues. This TCR derives from an adult in good health. The sequences come from peripheral blood, collected on day 0 of AZD1222 vaccination. The chain carries TRBV5-1 and TRBJ1-3; TRBD1 agrees at 7 bases. CDR3 in DNA: TGCGCCAGCAAATCCGGACAGGCCTACTCTGGAAACACCATATATTTT. Amino acid sequence: CASKSGQAYSGNTIYF.